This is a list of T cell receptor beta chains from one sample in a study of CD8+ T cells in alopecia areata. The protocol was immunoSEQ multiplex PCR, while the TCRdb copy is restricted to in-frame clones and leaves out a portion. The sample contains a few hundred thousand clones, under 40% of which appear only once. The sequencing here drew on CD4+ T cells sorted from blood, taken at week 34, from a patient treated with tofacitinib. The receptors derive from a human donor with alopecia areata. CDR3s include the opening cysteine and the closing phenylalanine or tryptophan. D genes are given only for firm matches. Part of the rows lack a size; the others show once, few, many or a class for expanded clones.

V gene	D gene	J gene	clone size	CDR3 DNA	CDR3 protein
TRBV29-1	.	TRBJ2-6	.	TGCAGCGTTGAACCGGGGACCGGGGCCAACGTCCTGACTTTC	CSVEPGTGANVLTF
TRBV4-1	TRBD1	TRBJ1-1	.	TGCGCCAGCAGCCAAGATCTCAGGGGGCTGGGAGCTTTCTTT	CASSQDLRGLGAFF
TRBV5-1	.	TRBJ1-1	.	TGCGCCAGCAGCTTTCAAGGGGCCACTGAAGCTTTCTTT	CASSFQGATEAFF
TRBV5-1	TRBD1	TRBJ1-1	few	TGCGCCAGCAGCCCCTCCGGGACAGGGAGGGCTTTCTTT	CASSPSGTGRAFF
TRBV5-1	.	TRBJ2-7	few	TGCGCCAGCAGCTTGGCGTTCACAGGGACTCTCTACGAGCAGTACTTC	CASSLAFTGTLYEQYF
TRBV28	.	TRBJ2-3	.	TGTGCCAGCAGTTCGGCAGGGGGCACAGATACGCAGTATTTT	CASSSAGGTDTQYF
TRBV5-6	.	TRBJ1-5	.	TGTGCCAGCAGCTCGAGGACCGGGAGAGGGAAGGGACCTGGACCCCAGCATTTT	CASSSRTGRGKGPGPQHF
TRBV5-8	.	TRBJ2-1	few	TGTGCCAGCAGCCCCGGGGGGCCCCTGGGGGATGAGCAGTTCTTC	CASSPGGPLGDEQFF
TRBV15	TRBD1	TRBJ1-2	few	TGTGCCACCAGCACAAACAGGGGGTTTTATGGCTACACCTTC	CATSTNRGFYGYTF
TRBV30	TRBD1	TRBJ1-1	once	TGTGCGGACGGGACAGGGGGTGAAGCTTTCTTT	CADGTGGEAFF
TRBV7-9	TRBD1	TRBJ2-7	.	TGTGCCAGCAGCTCGTGGGACAGAAAGTACGAGCAGTACTTC	CASSSWDRKYEQYF
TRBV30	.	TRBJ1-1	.	TGTGCCTGGAGGACCGTATGGAGCACTGAAGCTTTCTTT	CAWRTVWSTEAFF
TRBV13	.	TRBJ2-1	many	TGTGCCAGCAGCCCGGGACACGGTTTTGAGCAGTTCTTC	CASSPGHGFEQFF
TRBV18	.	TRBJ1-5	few	TGTGCCAGCTCACCACAGACAGTTAGCAATCAGCCCCAGCATTTT	CASSPQTVSNQPQHF
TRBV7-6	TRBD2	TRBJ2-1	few	TGTGCCAGCAGCGCCCGACTAGCGGGAGAGGCGGGGCAGTTCTTC	CASSARLAGEAGQFF
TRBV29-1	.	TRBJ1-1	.	TGCAGCGTTGACAGCGCTGGGGGTACGGGTGAAGCTTTCTTT	CSVDSAGGTGEAFF
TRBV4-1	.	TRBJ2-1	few	TGCGCCAGCTCCCGGGTGGACATCTTATCCTACAATGAGCAGTTCTTC	CASSRVDILSYNEQFF
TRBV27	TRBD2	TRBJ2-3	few	TGTGCCAGCAGTTTGGGACTAGCGGGAGGAGATACGCAGTATTTT	CASSLGLAGGDTQYF
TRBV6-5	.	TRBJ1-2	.	TGTGCCAGCAGTTACTCGACGTTGGGGAACTATGGCTACACCTTC	CASSYSTLGNYGYTF
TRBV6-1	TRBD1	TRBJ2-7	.	TGTGCCAGCAGTGAATCTGGGACAGGGGGCTCCTACGAGCAGTACTTC	CASSESGTGGSYEQYF
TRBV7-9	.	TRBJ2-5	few	TGTGCCAGCAGCTTAGCGGGGGGGCAGGAGACCCAGTACTTC	CASSLAGGQETQYF
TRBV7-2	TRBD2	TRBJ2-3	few	TGTGCCAGCAGCCGTAGCGGGGGCCTAAACACAGATACGCAGTATTTT	CASSRSGGLNTDTQYF
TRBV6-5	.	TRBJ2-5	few	TGTGCCAGCAAGGGGTCGCAAGGGACCCAGTACTTC	CASKGSQGTQYF
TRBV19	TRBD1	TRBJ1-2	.	TGTGCCAGTAGGTTCGACAGGGGCTATGGCTACACCTTC	CASRFDRGYGYTF
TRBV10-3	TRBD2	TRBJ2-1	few	TGTGCCATCAGGAGGACTAGCGGGGTCCTCTACAATGAGCAGTTCTTC	CAIRRTSGVLYNEQFF
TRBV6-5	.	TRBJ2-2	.	TGTGCCAGCGCGGCTTGGAGCACCGGGGAGCTGTTTTTT	CASAAWSTGELFF
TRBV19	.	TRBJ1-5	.	TGTGCCAGCAGGGTAGGCAATCAGCCCCAGCATTTT	CASRVGNQPQHF
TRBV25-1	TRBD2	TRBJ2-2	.	TGTGCCAGCAGTGGAGGACTAGCGGGAGGCGTCACCGGGGAGCTGTTTTTT	CASSGGLAGGVTGELFF
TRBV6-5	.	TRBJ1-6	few	TGTGCCAGCAATAGGGTTGGGAGTAATTCACCCCTCCACTTT	CASNRVGSNSPLHF
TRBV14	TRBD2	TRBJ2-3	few	TGTGCCAGCAGCCCGATAGCGGGGGGACTCACAGATACGCAGTATTTT	CASSPIAGGLTDTQYF
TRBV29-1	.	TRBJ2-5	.	TGCAGCGGGGGGCTTAGCGGTCAAGAGACCCAGTACTTC	CSGGLSGQETQYF
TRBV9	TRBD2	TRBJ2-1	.	TGTGCCAGCAGCCGGACTAGCGGCTACAATGAGCAGTTCTTC	CASSRTSGYNEQFF
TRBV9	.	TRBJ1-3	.	TGTGCCAGCAGCGTAGCCGCCTCGATAGGAAACACCATATATTTT	CASSVAASIGNTIYF
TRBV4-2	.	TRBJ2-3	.	TGTGCCAGCAGCCAAAGAGGATTTAGCGGATTAGGCACAGATACGCAGTATTTT	CASSQRGFSGLGTDTQYF
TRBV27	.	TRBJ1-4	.	TGTGCCAGCAGCCCGAGCCGCGGTAATGAAAAACTGTTTTTT	CASSPSRGNEKLFF
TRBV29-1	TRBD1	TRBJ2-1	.	TGCAGCGGGGGACAGACAAACAATGAGCAGTTCTTC	CSGGQTNNEQFF
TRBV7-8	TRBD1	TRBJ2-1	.	TGTGCCAGCAGCAAGACAGGGGGCCCAAATGAGCAGTTCTTC	CASSKTGGPNEQFF
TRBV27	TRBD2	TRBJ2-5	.	TGTGCCAGCAGTTTACAACCCCGGACTAGCGGGAGTAGGGGAGAGACCCAGTACTTC	CASSLQPRTSGSRGETQYF
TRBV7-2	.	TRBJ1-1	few	TGTGCCAGCAGCCTCCCCCGAAACGCGGCTTTCTTT	CASSLPRNAAFF
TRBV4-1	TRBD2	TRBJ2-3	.	TGCGCCAGCAGCCAAGGACTAGCGGCGAGCACAGATACGCAGTATTTT	CASSQGLAASTDTQYF